Listed here is a single T cell receptor beta chain. This sample is drawn from a study of technical replicates of blood from a few donors. The assay was immunoSEQ multiplex PCR, and TCRdb's table has in-frame clones only and misses some. The repertoire holds 75,000 to 95,000 clones, nearly 97% seen once, with approximately 0.26% in the top ten. This TCR came from a human donor in good health. What was sequenced was T cells isolated from PBMCs.

The CDR3 sequence is CASNLGYEQYF. The DNA of the CDR3 is TGTGCCAGCAACCTAGGTTACGAGCAGTACTTC. The J gene is TRBJ2-7, the V gene TRBV28, with D uncertain. CDR1 and CDR2 from the germline V gene are MDHEN and SYDVKM. The CDR3 runs to 11 residues. Trimming stripped 7 bases from V and 4 bases from J, with 8 bases between.